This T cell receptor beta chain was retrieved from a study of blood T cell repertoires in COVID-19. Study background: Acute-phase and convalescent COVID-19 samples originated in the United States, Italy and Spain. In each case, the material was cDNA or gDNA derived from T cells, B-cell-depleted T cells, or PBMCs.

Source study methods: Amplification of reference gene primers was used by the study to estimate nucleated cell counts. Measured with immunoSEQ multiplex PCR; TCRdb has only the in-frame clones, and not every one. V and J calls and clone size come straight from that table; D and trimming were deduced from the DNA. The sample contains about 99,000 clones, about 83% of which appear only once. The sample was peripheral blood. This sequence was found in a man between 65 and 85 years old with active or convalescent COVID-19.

CDR3 loop: CASSHDTYNEQFF. In DNA, the CDR3 is TGCGCCAGCAGCCACGACACCTACAATGAGCAGTTCTTC. The V and J genes are TRBV5-1 and TRBJ2-1; no firm D call. V lost 4 bases, J lost 2 bases, and 7 bases lay in between. The CDR3 is 13 amino acids. Germline values: CDR1 SGHRS, CDR2 YFSETQ.